The 9 T cell receptor beta chains in this list originate from one sample, sequenced in a study of response to subunit inactivated influenza vaccine. TCRdb redid the calling of the RT-PCR reads with MiXCR, one entry per CDR3 protein. The sample carries hundreds of thousands of distinct CDR3 sequences, approximately 17% recorded once. The specimen comprised PBMCs from blood, sampled approximately 5 days after vaccination. The receptors stem from a man aged 50 to 59 who received an inactivated influenza vaccine.

This clonotype has just a few counts. The gene calls are TRBV7-2 and TRBJ1-6; D remains unclear. Germline CDR1 reads SGHTA; CDR2 reads FQGNSA. V gave up 1 base and J gave up 10 bases, with 8 bases separating them. The length of the CDR3 is 13 residues. The CDR3 DNA is TGTGCCAGCAGCTTAGATGGGTTCTCACCCCTCCACTTT. Its protein is CASSLDGFSPLHF.

The chain combines TRBV7-2 with TRBJ1-2, with D tentatively TRBD1 (5 bases). Per the germline V gene, CDR1 is SGHTA and CDR2 is FQGNSA. The CDR3 has 14 amino acids. V lost 1 base and J 4 bases, leaving 10 bases between the germline ends. Here the CDR3 reads CASSLGDLAYGYTF. DNA of the CDR3: TGTGCCAGCAGCTTAGGGGACCTGGCCTATGGCTACACCTTC. The whole variable domain, filled in from reference TRBV7-2 and TRBJ1-2, reads GAGVSQSPSNKVTEKGKDVELRCDPISGHTALYWYRQSLGQGLEFLIYFQGNSAPDKSGLPSDRFSAERTGGSVSTLTIQRTQQEDSAVYLCASSLGDLAYGYTFGSGTRLTVV.

This chain links TRBV4-2 with TRBJ2-7, with D unclear. Germline V gene lookup returns CDR1 LGHNA and CDR2 YNFKEQ. The CDR3 length is 15 residues. Between the trimmed V and J ends, which lost 0 bases and 9 bases, there was a span of 18 bases. Written as DNA, the CDR3 is TGTGCCAGCAGCCAAGATATGTCCCCCAGTGATGGGCAGTACTTC. Protein product: CASSQDMSPSDGQYF.

This clonotype has only a few counts. The chain joins TRBV29-1 to TRBJ2-5; 7 nucleotides match TRBD1. V dropped 6 bases and J dropped 9; count of bases not matched to a gene: 10. CDR1 and CDR2 (germline): SQVTM, ANQGSEA. This CDR3 is built from 12 residues. In DNA form, the CDR3 reads TGCAGCGTCGGGCTCTCTACAGGGGCCCAGTACTTC. Amino acids: CSVGLSTGAQYF.

This clonotype was seen repeatedly, ten times or more. The chain has TRBV7-2 and TRBJ2-7; D gene ambiguous. V gave up 5 bases and J gave up 3 bases, with 11 bases separating them. CDR1 and CDR2 from the germline V gene are SGHTA and FQGNSA. The CDR3 contains 13 residues. In DNA, the CDR3 is TGTGCCAGCAGCCAAGCGATCCTCTACGAGCAGTACTTC. This codes for CASSQAILYEQYF.

The chain combines TRBV20-1 with TRBJ1-1, with TRBD1 as a possible D gene (5 bases). V was shortened by 6 bases and J by 0 bases, with 14 bases between the two germline ends. The CDR3 is 14 amino acids. CDR1 DFQATT and CDR2 SNEGSKA come from the germline V gene (reference sequence). Here the CDR3 DNA reads TGCAGTGCCACAAGAGGGGCAATGAACACTGAAGCTTTCTTT. Amino acids: CSATRGAMNTEAFF.

This clonotype turned up a few times. The chain combines TRBV4-2 with TRBJ1-1; 8 bases agree with TRBD1. Germline loops: CDR1 LGHNA, CDR2 YNFKEQ. The length of the CDR3 is 14 residues. V was pared by 1 base and J by 11 bases, with 9 bases of the junction left unmatched. This CDR3 reads CASSQAEWTGYAFF. The CDR3 DNA reads TGTGCCAGCAGCCAAGCTGAGTGGACAGGGTATGCTTTCTTT.

The chain employs TRBV7-2 and TRBJ1-3; D gene unclear. The CDR3 is made up of 13 amino acids. Germline V CDR1 and CDR2: SGHTA, FQGNSA. V was pared by 6 bases and J by 1 base, with 7 bases between. CDR3 region: CASSFKSGNTIYF. The CDR3 nucleotides read TGTGCCAGCAGTTTCAAATCTGGAAACACCATATATTTT.

This clonotype was detected a few times. The CDR3, as DNA: TGTGCCAGCAGTACCCTTGGGACAGGGAGAGGCTACGAGCAGTACTTC. Its protein is CASSTLGTGRGYEQYF. V is TRBV6-1 and J is TRBJ2-7; 9 bases map to TRBD1. The V and J ends lost 5 bases and 3 bases, in that order; junction bases with no gene match: 11. Per germline, CDR1 MNHNS and CDR2 SASEGT. CDR3 length: 16 residues.